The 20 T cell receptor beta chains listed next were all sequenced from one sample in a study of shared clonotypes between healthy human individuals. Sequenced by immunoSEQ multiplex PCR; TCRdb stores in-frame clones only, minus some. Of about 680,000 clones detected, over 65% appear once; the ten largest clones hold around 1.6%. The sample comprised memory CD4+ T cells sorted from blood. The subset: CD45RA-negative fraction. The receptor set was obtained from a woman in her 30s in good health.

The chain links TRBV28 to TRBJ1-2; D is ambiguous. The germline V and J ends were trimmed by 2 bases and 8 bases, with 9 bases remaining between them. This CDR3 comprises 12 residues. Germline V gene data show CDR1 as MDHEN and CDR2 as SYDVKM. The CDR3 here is CASSLEGVGYTF. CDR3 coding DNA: TGTGCCAGCAGTTTAGAGGGAGTCGGCTACACCTTC.

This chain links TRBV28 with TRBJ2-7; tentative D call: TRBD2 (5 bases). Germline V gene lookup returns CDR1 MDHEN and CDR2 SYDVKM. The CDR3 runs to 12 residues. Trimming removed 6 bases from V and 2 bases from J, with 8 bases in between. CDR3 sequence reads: CASRTIPYEQYF. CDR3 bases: TGTGCCAGCAGGACTATTCCCTACGAGCAGTACTTC.

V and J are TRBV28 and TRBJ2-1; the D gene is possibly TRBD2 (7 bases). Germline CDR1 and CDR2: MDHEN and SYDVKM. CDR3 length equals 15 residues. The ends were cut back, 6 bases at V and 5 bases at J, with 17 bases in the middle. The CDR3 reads CASRNEGGAHNEQFF. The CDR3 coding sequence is TGTGCCAGCAGAAACGAGGGGGGGGCCCACAATGAGCAGTTCTTC.

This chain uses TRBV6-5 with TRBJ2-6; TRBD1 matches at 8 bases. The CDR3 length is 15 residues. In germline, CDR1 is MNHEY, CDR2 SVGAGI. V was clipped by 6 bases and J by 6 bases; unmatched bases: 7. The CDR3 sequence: CASRSQGVVANVLTF. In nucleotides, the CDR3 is TGTGCCAGCAGATCACAGGGGGTGGTGGCCAACGTCCTGACTTTC.

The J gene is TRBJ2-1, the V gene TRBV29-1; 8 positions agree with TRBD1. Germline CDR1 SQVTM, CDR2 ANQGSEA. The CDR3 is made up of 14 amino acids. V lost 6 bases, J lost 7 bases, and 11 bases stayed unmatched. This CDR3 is CSVRTGPVGNEQFF. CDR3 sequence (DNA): TGCAGCGTCAGGACAGGGCCCGTCGGGAATGAGCAGTTCTTC.

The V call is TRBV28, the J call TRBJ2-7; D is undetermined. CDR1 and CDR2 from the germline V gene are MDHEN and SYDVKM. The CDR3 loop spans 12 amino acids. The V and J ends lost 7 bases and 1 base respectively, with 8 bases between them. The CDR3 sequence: CASKSDSYEQYF. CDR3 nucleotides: TGTGCCAGCAAATCAGATTCCTACGAGCAGTACTTC.

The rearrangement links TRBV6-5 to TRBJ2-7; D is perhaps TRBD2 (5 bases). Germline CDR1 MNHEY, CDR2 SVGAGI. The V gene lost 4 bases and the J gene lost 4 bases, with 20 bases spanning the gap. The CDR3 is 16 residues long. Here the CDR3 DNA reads TGTGCCAGCAGTTCTCCCGACGGGGTCCCCGTTTACGAGCAGTACTTC. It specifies CASSSPDGVPVYEQYF.

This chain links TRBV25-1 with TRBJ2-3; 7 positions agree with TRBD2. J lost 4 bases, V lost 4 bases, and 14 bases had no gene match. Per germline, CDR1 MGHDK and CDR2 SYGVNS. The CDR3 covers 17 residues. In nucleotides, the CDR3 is TGTGCCAGCAGTGCCCCCGGGACTACGCACCAGTCAGATACGCAGTATTTT. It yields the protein CASSAPGTTHQSDTQYF.

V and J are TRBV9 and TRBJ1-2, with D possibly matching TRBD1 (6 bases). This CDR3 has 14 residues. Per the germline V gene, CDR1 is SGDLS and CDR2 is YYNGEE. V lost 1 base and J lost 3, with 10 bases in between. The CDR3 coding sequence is TGTGCCAGCAGCGTATTTTCAGGGGACTATGGCTACACCTTC. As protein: CASSVFSGDYGYTF.

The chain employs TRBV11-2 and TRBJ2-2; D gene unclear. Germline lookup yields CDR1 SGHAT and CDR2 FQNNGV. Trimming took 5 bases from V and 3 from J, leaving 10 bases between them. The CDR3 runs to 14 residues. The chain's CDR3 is CASSPAEYTGELFF. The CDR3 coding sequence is TGTGCCAGCAGCCCCGCGGAGTACACCGGGGAGCTGTTTTTT.

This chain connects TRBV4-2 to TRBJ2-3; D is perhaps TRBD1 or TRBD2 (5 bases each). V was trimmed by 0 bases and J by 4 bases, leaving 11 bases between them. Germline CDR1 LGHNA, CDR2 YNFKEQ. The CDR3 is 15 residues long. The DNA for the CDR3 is TGTGCCAGCAGCCAAGATCCGGGGCGCTCAGATACGCAGTATTTT. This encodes CASSQDPGRSDTQYF.

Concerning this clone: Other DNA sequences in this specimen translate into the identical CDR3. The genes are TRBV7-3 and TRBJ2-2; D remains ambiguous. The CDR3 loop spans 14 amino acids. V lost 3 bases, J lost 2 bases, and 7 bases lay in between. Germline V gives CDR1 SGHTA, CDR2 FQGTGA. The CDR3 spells CASSLGLNTGELFF. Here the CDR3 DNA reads TGTGCCAGCAGCTTGGGATTAAACACCGGGGAGCTGTTTTTT.

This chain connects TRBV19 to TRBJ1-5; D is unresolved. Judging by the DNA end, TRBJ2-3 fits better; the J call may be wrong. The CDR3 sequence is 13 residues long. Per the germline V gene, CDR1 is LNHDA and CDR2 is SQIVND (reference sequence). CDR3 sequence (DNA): TGTGCCAGTAGTTTCCCAACAGCCCAGCCCCAGTATTTT. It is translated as CASSFPTAQPQYF.

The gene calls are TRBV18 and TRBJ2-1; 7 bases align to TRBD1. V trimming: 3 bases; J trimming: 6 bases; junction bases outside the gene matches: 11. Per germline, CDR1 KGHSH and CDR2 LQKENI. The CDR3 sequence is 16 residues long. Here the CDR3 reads CASSPNRGDSGNEQFF. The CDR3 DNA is TGTGCCAGCTCACCCAACAGGGGAGATTCGGGCAATGAGCAGTTCTTC.

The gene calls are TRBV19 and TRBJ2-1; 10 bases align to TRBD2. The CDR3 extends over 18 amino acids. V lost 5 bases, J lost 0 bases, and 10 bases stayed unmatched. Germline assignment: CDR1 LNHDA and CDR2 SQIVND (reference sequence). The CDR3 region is CASSSGTSARSSYNEQFF. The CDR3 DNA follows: TGTGCCAGTAGTTCCGGGACTAGCGCTAGGAGCTCCTACAATGAGCAGTTCTTC. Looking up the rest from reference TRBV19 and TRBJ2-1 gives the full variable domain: DGGITQSPKYLFRKEGQNVTLSCEQNLNHDAMYWYRQDPGQGLRLIYYSQIVNDFQKGDIAEGYSVSREKKESFPLTVTSAQKNPTAFYLCASSSGTSARSSYNEQFFGPGTRLTVL.

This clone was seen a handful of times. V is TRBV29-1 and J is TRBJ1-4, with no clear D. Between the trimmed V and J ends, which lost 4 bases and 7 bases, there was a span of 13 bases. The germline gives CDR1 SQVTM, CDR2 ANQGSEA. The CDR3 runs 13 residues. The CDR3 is CSVGTMEGEKLFF. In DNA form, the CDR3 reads TGCAGCGTTGGAACAATGGAAGGTGAAAAACTGTTTTTT.

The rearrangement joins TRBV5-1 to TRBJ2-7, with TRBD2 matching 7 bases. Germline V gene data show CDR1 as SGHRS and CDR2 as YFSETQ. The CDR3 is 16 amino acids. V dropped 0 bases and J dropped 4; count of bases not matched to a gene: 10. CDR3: CASSLGASGILYEQYF. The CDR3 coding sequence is TGCGCCAGCAGCTTGGGGGCTAGCGGAATCCTTTACGAGCAGTACTTC.

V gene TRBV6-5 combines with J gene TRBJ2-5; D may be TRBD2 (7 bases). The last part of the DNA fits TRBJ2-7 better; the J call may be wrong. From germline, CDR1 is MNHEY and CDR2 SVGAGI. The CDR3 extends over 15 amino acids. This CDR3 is CASSYGGAGIYEQYF. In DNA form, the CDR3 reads TGTGCCAGCAGTTACGGGGGGGCAGGGATTTACGAGCAGTACTTC.

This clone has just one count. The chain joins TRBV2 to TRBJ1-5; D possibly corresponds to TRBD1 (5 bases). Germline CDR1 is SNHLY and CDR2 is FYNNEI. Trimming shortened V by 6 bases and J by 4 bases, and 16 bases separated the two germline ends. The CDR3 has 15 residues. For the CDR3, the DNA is TGTGCCAGCAGCGGAGGGGTCGGTGGTAATCAGCCCCAGCATTTT. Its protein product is CASSGGVGGNQPQHF.

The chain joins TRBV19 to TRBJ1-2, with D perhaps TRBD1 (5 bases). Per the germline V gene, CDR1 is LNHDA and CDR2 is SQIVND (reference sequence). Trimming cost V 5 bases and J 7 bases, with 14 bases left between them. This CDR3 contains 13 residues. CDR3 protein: CASSSIGDRGYTF. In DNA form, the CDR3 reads TGTGCCAGTAGTTCGATAGGGGATCGTGGCTACACCTTC. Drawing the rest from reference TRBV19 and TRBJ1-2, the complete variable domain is DGGITQSPKYLFRKEGQNVTLSCEQNLNHDAMYWYRQDPGQGLRLIYYSQIVNDFQKGDIAEGYSVSREKKESFPLTVTSAQKNPTAFYLCASSSIGDRGYTFGSGTRLTVV.